Listed below are T cell receptor beta chains from one sample, sequenced in a study of blood T cell repertoires in COVID-19. Profiled with immunoSEQ multiplex PCR; TCRdb holds only in-frame clones, not every one. Seen here are approximately 210,000 clones, around 86% observed once, and the top ten hold about 7%. The material sequenced was PBMCs or T cells enriched from blood (not recorded which). The receptors derive from a man aged 25 to 45 in a cohort exposed to, infected with or recovered from COVID-19 (not recorded which). Each CDR3 is given with its conserved first and last residue. A D gene is named only where the DNA matches it firmly. Expanded clones get a size class; other rows say once, few or many, or leave the size out.

TRBV6-5	NA	TRBD2	TRBJ2-3	TGTGCCAGCAGTTACGCGGGAGGGGACGATACGCAGTATTTT	CASSYAGGDDTQYF
TRBV7-2	NA	NA	TRBJ2-1	TGTGCCAGCAGCTTCGACTGGTACAATGAGCAGTTCTTC	CASSFDWYNEQFF
TRBV11-2	NA	NA	TRBJ2-2	TGTGCCAGCCTCAGATCCAGCGGGCTGAACACCGGGGAGCTGTTTTTT	CASLRSSGLNTGELFF
TRBV5-1	NA	TRBD2	TRBJ2-1	TGCGCCAGCAGCTTGGGAGTAGCGGGGGTCTACTCCTACAATGAGCAGTTCTTC	CASSLGVAGVYSYNEQFF
TRBV5-1	NA	NA	TRBJ1-4	TGCGCCAGCAGCTTACAGGGCACCACGACTGAAAAACTGTTTTTT	CASSLQGTTTEKLFF
TRBV18	NA	TRBD1	TRBJ2-3	TGTGCCAGCTCACTCGGGACAGGGATCACAGATACGCAGTATTTT	CASSLGTGITDTQYF
TRBV5-1	NA	NA	TRBJ1-1	TGCGCCAGCAGCTTATACAGGGACACTGAAGCTTTCTTT	CASSLYRDTEAFF
TRBV10-3	NA	TRBD1	TRBJ2-7	TGTGCCATCAGATTGGGACAGGTGGATGCCGAGCAGTACTTC	CAIRLGQVDAEQYF
TRBV28	NA	NA	TRBJ1-3	TGTGCCACCGCGGCGGGTAGCAACTCTGGAAACACCATATATTTT	CATAAGSNSGNTIYF
TRBV5-1	NA	NA	TRBJ2-3	TGCGCCAGCAGCCGGACTAAAATAGGGGTCTCCACAGATACGCAGTATTTT	CASSRTKIGVSTDTQYF
TRBV13	NA	NA	TRBJ1-2	TGTGCCAGCAGCTCACAAACAGGGTCTTTGGTTGGCTACACCTTC	CASSSQTGSLVGYTF
TRBV4-2	NA	TRBD1	TRBJ2-2	TGTGCCAGCAGCCAAGCTCTCTGGACAGGGGGCGCAGTAGGCACCGGGGAGCTGTTTTTT	CASSQALWTGGAVGTGELFF
TRBV4-1	NA	NA	TRBJ2-7	TGCGCCAGCAGCCAGACGCCGGGACAACGCTACGAGCAGTACTTC	CASSQTPGQRYEQYF
TRBV28	NA	NA	TRBJ2-5	TGTGCCAGCAGTTTATGGTTTAGCTCTTCCCAAGAGACCCAGTACTTC	CASSLWFSSSQETQYF
TRBV3-1/TRBV3-2	NA	TRBD2	TRBJ2-1	TGTGCCAGCAGCCAGCTAGCGGGAGGGGGCTACAATGAGCAGTTCTTC	CASSQLAGGGYNEQFF
TRBV24-1	NA	NA	TRBJ1-2	TGTGCCACCACCCCAGGCCGGGGAGACTATGGCTACACCTTC	CATTPGRGDYGYTF
TRBV29-1	NA	NA	TRBJ1-1	TGCAGCGTTAATTATAGGGGTGAAGCTTTCTTT	CSVNYRGEAFF
TRBV12-5	few	TRBD2	TRBJ2-1	TGTGCTAGTGGTCACGGGACTAGTGCCGCCGGGGAGTTCTTC	CASGHGTSAAGEFF
TRBV4-3	NA	NA	TRBJ1-4	TGCGCCAGCTCCAGAGGGATGGGGAATGAAAAACTGTTTTTT	CASSRGMGNEKLFF
TRBV5-1	few	NA	TRBJ2-3	TGCGCCAGCAGCGTGGACGGACGGACCCAGGGAACGCAGTATTTT	CASSVDGRTQGTQYF
TRBV9	NA	TRBD1	TRBJ1-1	TGTGCCAGCAGCGTAGGGACAGGTTCGACTGAAGCTTTCTTT	CASSVGTGSTEAFF
TRBV7-9	NA	NA	TRBJ2-7	TGTGCCAGCAGCCCCAGGGGACCAAACTCCTACGAGCAGTACTTC	CASSPRGPNSYEQYF
TRBV19	NA	TRBD2	TRBJ2-7	TGTGCCAGTAGTAGGTGGGCGGGAGGCCCCGCGAGCGAGCAGTACTTC	CASSRWAGGPASEQYF
TRBV13	NA	TRBD1	TRBJ1-1	TGTGCCAGCAGCTCCGACAGGGCAGGGGTTGTCGACACTGAAGCTTTCTTT	CASSSDRAGVVDTEAFF
TRBV5-4	NA	NA	TRBJ2-1	TGTGCCAGCAGCTTGGGGCAGGGAAGGAATGAGCAGTTCTTC	CASSLGQGRNEQFF
TRBV12-3/TRBV12-4	NA	NA	TRBJ1-2	TGTGCCAGCCGAACAGGGTACTATGGCTACACCTTC	CASRTGYYGYTF
TRBV6-5	NA	TRBD2	TRBJ2-1	TGTGCCACTCTCCGACTAGCGGGTCACAATGAGCAGTTCTTC	CATLRLAGHNEQFF
TRBV7-2	NA	NA	TRBJ2-2	TGTGCCAGCAGCTCCACGACTAGACGGAACACCGGGGAGCTGTTTTTT	CASSSTTRRNTGELFF
TRBV28	few	NA	TRBJ1-1	TGTGCCAGCAGTTTGCAGGGCGGAGAAGCTTTCTTT	CASSLQGGEAFF
TRBV27	few	TRBD1	TRBJ2-1	TGTGCCAGCAGCCAGGGGGCGACCCAAAATGAGCAGTTCTTC	CASSQGATQNEQFF
TRBV7-9	NA	TRBD1	TRBJ1-4	TGTGCCAGCAGCTTAGAGGGACAGGGTGCCGAAAAACTGTTTTTT	CASSLEGQGAEKLFF
TRBV5-4	NA	TRBD2	TRBJ2-7	TGTGCCAGCAGTGTGGGGAGGGTAGAATACGACGAGCAGTACTTC	CASSVGRVEYDEQYF
TRBV19	NA	NA	TRBJ1-1	TGTGCCAGTAGTAACGGACAGTTCATGAACACTGAAGCTTTCTTT	CASSNGQFMNTEAFF
TRBV6-5	few	TRBD1	TRBJ1-6	TGTGCCAGCATCCCTGGGACAGGGTGGAATTCACCCCTCCACTTT	CASIPGTGWNSPLHF
TRBV19	NA	TRBD2	TRBJ2-1	TGTGCCAGTAGTTTGGGACTAGCTAGCAATGAGCAGTTCTTC	CASSLGLASNEQFF
TRBV6-5	NA	TRBD1	TRBJ2-2	TGTGCCAGCAGTTTCCGGGACAGCTTTTTGTGGGAGCTGTTTTTT	CASSFRDSFLWELFF
TRBV2	NA	TRBD2	TRBJ2-5	TGTGCCAGCAGCGGCGGACTAGCTTTGTACCAAGAGACCCAGTACTTC	CASSGGLALYQETQYF
TRBV12-5	NA	NA	TRBJ2-1	TGTGCTAGTGGTTTGGGGACTCCCCTTGGTGGGAATGAGCAGTTCTTC	CASGLGTPLGGNEQFF
TRBV18	NA	NA	TRBJ2-1	TGTGCCAGCTCACCATTTCCTCTTCCCTCGCGCCCACCCCTCACTTACAATGAGCAGTTCTTC	CASSPFPLPSRPPLTYNEQFF
TRBV3-1/TRBV3-2	few	NA	TRBJ2-7	TGTGCCAGCAGCCAACCTGCGACCGCGGACTACGAGCAGTACTTC	CASSQPATADYEQYF
TRBV5-1	NA	TRBD2	TRBJ2-1	TGCGCCAGCAGCCCCAATAGCGGGAGGCTATACAATGAGCAGTTCTTC	CASSPNSGRLYNEQFF
TRBV12-3/TRBV12-4	NA	TRBD1	TRBJ2-7	TGTGCCAGCGGGAGGGACAGGGGCGAGCAGTACTTC	CASGRDRGEQYF
TRBV14	NA	TRBD2	TRBJ2-7	TGTGCCAGCAGCCAAGGGACTAGCGGGAGGGCCCTCGTCGAGAACGAGCAGTACTTC	CASSQGTSGRALVENEQYF
TRBV28	NA	NA	TRBJ1-5	TGTGCCAGCAGTTTATTTCGACAGACACGCAATCAGCCCCAGCATTTT	CASSLFRQTRNQPQHF
TRBV9	once	TRBD2	TRBJ2-2	TGTGCCAGCAGCGTAGCACTAGCGGGAGGGAGAAGCGGGGAGCTGTTTTTT	CASSVALAGGRSGELFF